The rows below give T cell receptor beta chains drawn from one sample of a study of blood T cells in healthy people across ages. Using its own MiXCR run on the 5' RACE reads, TCRdb lists one record per CDR3 protein. The sample records about 810,000 distinct CDR3 sequences, about 37% being singletons. Source material: blood. All receptors derive from a man aged 18 to 35 in good health. CDR3s include the opening cysteine and the closing phenylalanine or tryptophan. The D gene is left open where the match is weak. Rows may omit the clone size; those that give it use once, few, many or a size class.

15,.,TRBV4-1,.,TRBJ1-1,TGCGCCAGCAGCCAAGTGGGAGACAGGAACACTGAAGCTTTCTTT,CASSQVGDRNTEAFF
20,.,TRBV27,few,TRBJ2-1,TGTGCCAGCAGTTTATCCTCCCTTGGCATGGACAGAGCCTCCTACAATGAGCAGTTCTTC,CASSLSSLGMDRASYNEQFF
14,.,TRBV3-1,.,TRBJ2-5,TGTGCCAGCAGCCTTACTAGCTGGAAAGAGACCCAGTACTTC,CASSLTSWKETQYF
16,.,TRBV10-3,.,TRBJ2-3,TGTGCCATCAGTGAGACGCCCCACCGAGGAGCAGATACGCAGTATTTT,CAISETPHRGADTQYF
15,TRBD1,TRBV18,.,TRBJ1-1,TGTGCCAGCTCACCGGTCAGGGGGCAAAACACTGAAGCTTTCTTT,CASSPVRGQNTEAFF
15,TRBD1,TRBV7-9,many,TRBJ1-5,TGTGCCAGCAGCTTAGCCGGGACAGGCAATCAGCCCCAGCATTTT,CASSLAGTGNQPQHF
18,.,TRBV7-6,few,TRBJ1-1,TGTGCCAGCAGTCACGGGGCTTCAGGGTTAGCTTTGAACACTGAAGCTTTCTTT,CASSHGASGLALNTEAFF
14,.,TRBV4-3,.,TRBJ1-1,TGCGCCAGCAGCCAAGATACAGGGAAAACTGAAGCTTTCTTT,CASSQDTGKTEAFF
16,TRBD2,TRBV20-1,.,TRBJ2-5,TGCAGTGCTAGAGATTTGGATCTGTCTAGCGGGGGGGAGCAGTACTTC,CSARDLDLSSGGEQYF
15,.,TRBV27,few,TRBJ2-7,TGTGCCAGCAGTCGGGTGGACGCGGAAACCTACGAGCAGTACTTC,CASSRVDAETYEQYF
12,.,TRBV12-3/TRBV12-4,.,TRBJ1-4,TGTGACAGGCATTTGGCTAATGAAAAACTGTTTTTT,CDRHLANEKLFF
15,TRBD1,TRBV6-2/TRBV6-3,.,TRBJ2-3,TGTGTCACCACGTATCGGGACAGGGGCCCAGATACGCAGTATTTT,CVTTYRDRGPDTQYF
11,.,TRBV28,.,TRBJ2-2,TGTGCCAGCATCCTTGGCGGGGAGCTGTTTTTT,CASILGGELFF
14,.,TRBV15,few,TRBJ2-3,TGTGCCACCAGCAGCACCTTCGGCACAGATACGCAGTATTTT,CATSSTFGTDTQYF
15,.,TRBV6-6,.,TRBJ1-6,TGTGCCAGCACTGTAGGACCGCACTATAATTCACCCCTCCACTTT,CASTVGPHYNSPLHF
13,.,TRBV10-3,few,TRBJ1-1,TGTGCCATCAGTGACCCCCCTTCCTCTGAAGCTTTCTTT,CAISDPPSSEAFF
14,.,TRBV4-2,few,TRBJ1-4,TGTGCCAGCAGCCAAGAGCACCAGGGACAAAAACTGTTTTTT,CASSQEHQGQKLFF
12,.,TRBV20-1,many,TRBJ2-7,TGCAGTGCTAGCGCAGGGGACAAGGAGCAGTACTTC,CSASAGDKEQYF
13,.,TRBV27,.,TRBJ2-3,TGTGCCAGCAGTTTATCGGGGAAAGATACGCAGTATTTT,CASSLSGKDTQYF
13,.,TRBV10-3,many,TRBJ1-2,TGTGCCATCAGTGACCCAGGGAATGGAGGCTACACCTTC,CAISDPGNGGYTF
15,.,TRBV21-1,.,TRBJ1-2,TGTGCCAGCAGCGACCGCGGAACCCCTGGAAATGGCTACACCTTC,CASSDRGTPGNGYTF
15,.,TRBV6-5,.,TRBJ2-3,TGTGCCAGCTGTACTGTACAGGGTAACACAGATACGCAGTATTTT,CASCTVQGNTDTQYF
13,.,TRBV10-3,.,TRBJ1-1,TGTGCCATCACCGAGGAGGGGAGGCAAAAAGCTTTCTTT,CAITEEGRQKAFF
15,.,TRBV28,few,TRBJ2-7,TGTGCCAGCTTCACCGGGACTCCTTCCTACAATGAGCAGTACTTC,CASFTGTPSYNEQYF
14,.,TRBV7-3,many,TRBJ2-1,TGTGCCAGCAGCTTAACGGGACTCCTGGATGAGCAGTTCTTC,CASSLTGLLDEQFF
16,TRBD1,TRBV20-1,.,TRBJ2-7,TGCAGTGCTAGAGGGAGACAGGGGGACGCGTGGTACGAGCAGTACTTC,CSARGRQGDAWYEQYF
14,TRBD2,TRBV12-3/TRBV12-4,.,TRBJ2-1,TGTGCCAGCACCCCGGGGGGACTCTCCCATGAGCAGTTCTTC,CASTPGGLSHEQFF
15,TRBD1,TRBV27,few,TRBJ2-5,TGTGCCAGCAGTTTCTGGACAGGGGCCCAAGAGACCCAGTACTTC,CASSFWTGAQETQYF